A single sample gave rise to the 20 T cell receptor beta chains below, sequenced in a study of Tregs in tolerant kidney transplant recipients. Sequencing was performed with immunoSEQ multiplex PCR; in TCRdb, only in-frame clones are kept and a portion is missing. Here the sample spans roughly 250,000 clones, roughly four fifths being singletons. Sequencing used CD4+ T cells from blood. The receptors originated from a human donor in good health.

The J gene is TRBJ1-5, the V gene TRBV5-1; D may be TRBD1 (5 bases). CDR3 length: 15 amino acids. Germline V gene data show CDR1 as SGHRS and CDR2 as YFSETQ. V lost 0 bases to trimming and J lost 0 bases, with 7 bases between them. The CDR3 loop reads CASSLGGASNQPQHF. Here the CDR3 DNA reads TGCGCCAGCAGCTTGGGAGGGGCTAGCAATCAGCCCCAGCATTTT.

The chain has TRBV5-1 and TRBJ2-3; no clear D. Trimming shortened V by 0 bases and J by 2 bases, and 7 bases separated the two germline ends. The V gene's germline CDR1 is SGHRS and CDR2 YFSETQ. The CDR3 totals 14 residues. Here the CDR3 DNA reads TGCGCCAGCAGCTTGGCCGCGTACACAGATACGCAGTATTTT. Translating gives CASSLAAYTDTQYF.

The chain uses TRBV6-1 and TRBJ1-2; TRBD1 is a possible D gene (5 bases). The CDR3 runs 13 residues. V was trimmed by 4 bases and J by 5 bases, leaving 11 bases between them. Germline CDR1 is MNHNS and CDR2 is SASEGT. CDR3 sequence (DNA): TGTGCCAGCAGTGGAGGGACCTCATATGGCTACACCTTC. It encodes CASSGGTSYGYTF.

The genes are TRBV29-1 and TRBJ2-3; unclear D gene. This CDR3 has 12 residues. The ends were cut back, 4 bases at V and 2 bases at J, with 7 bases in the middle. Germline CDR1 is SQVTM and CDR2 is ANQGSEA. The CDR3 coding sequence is TGCAGCGTTGTAATGTACACAGATACGCAGTATTTT. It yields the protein CSVVMYTDTQYF.

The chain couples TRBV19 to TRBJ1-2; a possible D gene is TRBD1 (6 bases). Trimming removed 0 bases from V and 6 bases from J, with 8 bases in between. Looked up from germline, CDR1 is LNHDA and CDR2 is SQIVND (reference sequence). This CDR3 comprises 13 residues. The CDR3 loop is CASSIDRGDGYTF. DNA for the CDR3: TGTGCCAGTAGTATAGACAGGGGTGATGGCTACACCTTC. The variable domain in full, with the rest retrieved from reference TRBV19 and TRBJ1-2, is DGGITQSPKYLFRKEGQNVTLSCEQNLNHDAMYWYRQDPGQGLRLIYYSQIVNDFQKGDIAEGYSVSREKKESFPLTVTSAQKNPTAFYLCASSIDRGDGYTFGSGTRLTVV.

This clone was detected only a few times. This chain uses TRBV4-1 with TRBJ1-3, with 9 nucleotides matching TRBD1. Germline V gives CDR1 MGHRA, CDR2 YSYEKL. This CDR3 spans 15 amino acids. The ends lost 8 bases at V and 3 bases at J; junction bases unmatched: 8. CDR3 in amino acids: CASGRTGVGGNTIYF. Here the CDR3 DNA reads TGCGCCAGCGGCAGGACAGGGGTTGGTGGAAACACCATATATTTT.

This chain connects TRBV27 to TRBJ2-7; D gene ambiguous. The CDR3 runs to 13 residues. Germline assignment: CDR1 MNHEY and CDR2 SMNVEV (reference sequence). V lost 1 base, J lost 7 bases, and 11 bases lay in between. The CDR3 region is CASSLFQRQEQYF. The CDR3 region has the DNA TGTGCCAGCAGTTTATTTCAGCGACAAGAGCAGTACTTC.

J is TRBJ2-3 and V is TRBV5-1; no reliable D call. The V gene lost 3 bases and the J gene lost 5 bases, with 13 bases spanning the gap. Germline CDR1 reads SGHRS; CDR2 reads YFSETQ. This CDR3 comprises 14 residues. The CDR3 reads CASSSEVPGDTQYF. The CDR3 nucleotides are TGCGCCAGCAGCTCAGAGGTCCCGGGAGATACGCAGTATTTT. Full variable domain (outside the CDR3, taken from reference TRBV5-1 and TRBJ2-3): KAGVTQTPRYLIKTRGQQVTLSCSPISGHRSVSWYQQTPGQGLQFLFEYFSETQRNKGNFPGRFSGRQFSNSRSEMNVSTLELGDSALYLCASSSEVPGDTQYFGPGTRLTVL.

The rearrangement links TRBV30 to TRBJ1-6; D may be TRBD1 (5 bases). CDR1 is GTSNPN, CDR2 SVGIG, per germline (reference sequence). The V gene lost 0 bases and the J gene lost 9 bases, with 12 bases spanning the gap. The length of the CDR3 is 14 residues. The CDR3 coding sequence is TGTGCCTGGAGTGTATGGGGTGGGGGTTCACCCCTCCACTTT. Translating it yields CAWSVWGGGSPLHF. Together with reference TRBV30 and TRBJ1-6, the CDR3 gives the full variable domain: SQTIHQWPATLVQPVGSPLSLECTVEGTSNPNLYWYRQAAGRGLQLLFYSVGIGQISSEVPQNLSASRPQDRQFILSSKKLLLSDSGFYLCAWSVWGGGSPLHFGNGTRLTVT.

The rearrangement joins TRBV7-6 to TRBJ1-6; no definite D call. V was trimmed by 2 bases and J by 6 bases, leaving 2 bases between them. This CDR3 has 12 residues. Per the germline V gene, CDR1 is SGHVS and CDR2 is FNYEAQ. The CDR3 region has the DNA TGTGCCAGCAGCTTATCTAATTCACCCCTCCACTTT. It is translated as CASSLSNSPLHF.

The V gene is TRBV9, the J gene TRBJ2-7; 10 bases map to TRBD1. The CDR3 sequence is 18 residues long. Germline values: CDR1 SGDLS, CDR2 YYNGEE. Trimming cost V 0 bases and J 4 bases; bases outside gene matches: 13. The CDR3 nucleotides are TGTGCCAGCAGCGTAGCCGAACCAATTGGGACAGGGGTTTACGAGCAGTACTTC. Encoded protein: CASSVAEPIGTGVYEQYF.

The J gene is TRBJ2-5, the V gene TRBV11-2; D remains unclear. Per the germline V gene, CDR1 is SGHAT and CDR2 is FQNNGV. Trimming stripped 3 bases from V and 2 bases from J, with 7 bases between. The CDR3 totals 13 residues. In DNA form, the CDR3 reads TGTGCCAGCAGCTTGTACGGTCAAGAGACCCAGTACTTC. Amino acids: CASSLYGQETQYF.

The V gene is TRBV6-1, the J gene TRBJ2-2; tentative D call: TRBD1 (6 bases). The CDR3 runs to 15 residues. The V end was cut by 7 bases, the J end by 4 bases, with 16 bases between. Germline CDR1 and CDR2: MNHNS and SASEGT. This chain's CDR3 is CASIKDSLFTGELFF. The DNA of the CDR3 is TGTGCCAGCATTAAGGACAGCTTATTCACCGGGGAGCTGTTTTTT.

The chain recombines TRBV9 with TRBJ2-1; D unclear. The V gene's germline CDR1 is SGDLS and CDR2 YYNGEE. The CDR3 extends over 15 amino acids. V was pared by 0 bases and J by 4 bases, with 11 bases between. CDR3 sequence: CASSVGQDNYNEQFF. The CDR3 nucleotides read TGTGCCAGCAGCGTAGGGCAGGATAATTACAATGAGCAGTTCTTC. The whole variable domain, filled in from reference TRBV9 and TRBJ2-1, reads DSGVTQTPKHLITATGQRVTLRCSPRSGDLSVYWYQQSLDQGLQFLIQYYNGEERAKGNILERFSAQQFPDLHSELNLSSLELGDSALYFCASSVGQDNYNEQFFGPGTRLTVL.

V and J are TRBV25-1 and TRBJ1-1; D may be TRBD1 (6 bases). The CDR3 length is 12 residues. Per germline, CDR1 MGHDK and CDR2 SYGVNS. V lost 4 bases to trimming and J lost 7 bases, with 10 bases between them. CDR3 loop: CASSAQGREAFF. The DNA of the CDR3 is TGTGCCAGCAGTGCCCAGGGGCGTGAAGCTTTCTTT.

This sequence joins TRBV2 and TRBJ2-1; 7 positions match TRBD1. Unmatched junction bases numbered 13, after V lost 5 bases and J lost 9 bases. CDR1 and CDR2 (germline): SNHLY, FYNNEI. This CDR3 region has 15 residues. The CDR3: CASSLQGLRSGEQFF. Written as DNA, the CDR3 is TGTGCCAGCAGTTTACAGGGGCTAAGGTCGGGTGAGCAGTTCTTC.

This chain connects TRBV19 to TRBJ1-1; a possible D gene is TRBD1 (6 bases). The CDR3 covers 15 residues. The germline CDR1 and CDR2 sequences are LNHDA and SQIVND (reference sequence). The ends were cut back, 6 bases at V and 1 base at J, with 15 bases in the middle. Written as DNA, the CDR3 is TGTGCCAGTAGGCCAGTTTGGGGGCCGAACACTGAAGCTTTCTTT. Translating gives CASRPVWGPNTEAFF.

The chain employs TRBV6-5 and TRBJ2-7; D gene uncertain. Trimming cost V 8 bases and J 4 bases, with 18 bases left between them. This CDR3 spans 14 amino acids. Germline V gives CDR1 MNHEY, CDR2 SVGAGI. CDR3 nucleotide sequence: TGTGCCAGCCAGTTACGCCGGTCCGTATACGAGCAGTACTTC. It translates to CASQLRRSVYEQYF.

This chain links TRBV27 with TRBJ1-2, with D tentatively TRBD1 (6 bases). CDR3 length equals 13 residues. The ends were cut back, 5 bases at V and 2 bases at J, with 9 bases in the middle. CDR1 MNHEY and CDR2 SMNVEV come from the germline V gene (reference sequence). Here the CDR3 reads CASSGQSNYGYTF. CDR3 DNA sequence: TGTGCCAGCAGTGGACAGTCCAACTATGGCTACACCTTC.

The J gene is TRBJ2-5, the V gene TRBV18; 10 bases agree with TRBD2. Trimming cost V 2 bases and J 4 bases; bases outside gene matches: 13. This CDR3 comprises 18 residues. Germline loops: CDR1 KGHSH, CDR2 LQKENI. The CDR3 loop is CASSPAGLAPSGRETQYF. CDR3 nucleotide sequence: TGTGCCAGCTCACCAGCGGGACTAGCGCCTTCAGGGAGAGAGACCCAGTACTTC.